Listed below are T cell receptor beta chains from one sample, sequenced in a study of T-cell memory formation after mild COVID-19. TCRdb reanalysed the 5' RACE reads using MiXCR and keeps one entry per CDR3 protein. The sample has 300,000 to 400,000 distinct CDR3 sequences; approximately 15% are singletons. The sample taken for sequencing was PBMCs or a T cell subset sorted from them (not recorded which). The receptor set was obtained from a man aged 18 to 29 who had mild COVID-19 (a few samples of this study predate the infection). Cell type and time point are not known. CDR3s include the opening cysteine and the closing phenylalanine or tryptophan. The order of the fields is V gene, clone size, J gene, D gene, CDR3 protein, CDR3 DNA. A D gene is named only where the DNA matches it firmly. Clone size is given for some rows only: seen once, a few or many times, or a class if the clone is expanded.

V: TRBV9
size: few
J: TRBJ2-3
D: TRBD2
CDR3: CASSVGGSGGHRTDTQYF
DNA: TGTGCCAGCAGCGTAGGAGGTAGCGGGGGGCATCGCACAGATACGCAGTATTTT

V: TRBV20-1
size: -
J: TRBJ2-1
D: -
CDR3: CSAPQGSQEQFF
DNA: TGCAGTGCTCCGCAGGGTTCTCAGGAGCAGTTCTTC

V: TRBV12-3/TRBV12-4
size: -
J: TRBJ1-2
D: -
CDR3: CASSRIDYGYTF
DNA: TGTGCCAGCAGTCGGATAGACTATGGCTACACCTTC

V: TRBV23-1
size: few
J: TRBJ2-3
D: TRBD1
CDR3: CASADRVVPTDTQYF
DNA: TGCGCCAGCGCGGACAGGGTTGTCCCCACAGATACGCAGTATTTT

V: TRBV7-2
size: few
J: TRBJ1-6
D: -
CDR3: CASSLDGGWSYNSPLHF
DNA: TGTGCCAGCAGCTTGGATGGTGGATGGTCCTATAATTCACCCCTCCACTTT

V: TRBV9
size: -
J: TRBJ2-1
D: TRBD2
CDR3: CASSVASSGGAQEQFF
DNA: TGTGCCAGCAGCGTAGCTTCGAGCGGGGGGGCCCAAGAGCAGTTCTTC

V: TRBV6-2/TRBV6-3
size: many
J: TRBJ2-2
D: -
CDR3: CASSAFWAANTGELFF
DNA: TGTGCCAGCAGTGCCTTTTGGGCAGCGAACACCGGGGAGCTGTTTTTT

V: TRBV4-2
size: -
J: TRBJ2-6
D: -
CDR3: CASSKVGRGSSGANVLTF
DNA: TGTGCCAGCAGCAAAGTGGGGCGGGGAAGCTCTGGGGCCAACGTCCTGACTTTC

V: TRBV30
size: few
J: TRBJ2-1
D: -
CDR3: CAWSAFDRGEQFF
DNA: TGTGCCTGGAGCGCGTTTGATAGGGGTGAGCAGTTCTTC

V: TRBV6-1
size: few
J: TRBJ2-2
D: TRBD2
CDR3: CASSELAGVDTGELFF
DNA: TGTGCCAGCAGTGAGCTGGCGGGGGTCGACACCGGGGAGCTGTTTTTT

V: TRBV12-3/TRBV12-4
size: few
J: TRBJ2-2
D: -
CDR3: CASTPGVTGELFF
DNA: TGTGCCAGCACCCCTGGGGTGACCGGGGAGCTGTTTTTT

V: TRBV20-1
size: -
J: TRBJ1-2
D: TRBD1
CDR3: CSAYGTANYDYTF
DNA: TGCAGTGCGTACGGGACAGCCAATTATGACTACACCTTC

V: TRBV11-2
size: -
J: TRBJ2-5
D: TRBD2
CDR3: CASSPGTSGGLQETQYF
DNA: TGTGCCAGCAGCCCTGGGACTAGCGGGGGGTTACAAGAGACCCAGTACTTC

V: TRBV4-3
size: many
J: TRBJ2-4
D: -
CDR3: CASSLGTVLAKNIQYF
DNA: TGCGCCAGCAGCCTCGGGACGGTACTAGCCAAAAACATTCAGTACTTC

V: TRBV6-2/TRBV6-3
size: -
J: TRBJ2-7
D: -
CDR3: CASTYSYEQYF
DNA: TGTGCCAGCACATACTCCTACGAGCAGTACTTC

V: TRBV6-2/TRBV6-3
size: many
J: TRBJ1-1
D: -
CDR3: CASSPALRTTFF
DNA: TGTGCCAGCAGCCCCGCTCTACGAACGACTTTCTTT